This TCR beta chain is drawn from a study (dated by TCRdb to the mid-2010s). Broadly, across the study: The study set out to test whether tumor-infiltrating Tregs in breast cancer get recruited from blood Tregs or are instead converted in situ from other CD4+ T cell subsets. What the study reported, not specific to this receptor: Tumor-infiltrating Treg TCR alpha and beta sequences overlapped most with tumor naive CD4+ T cells, then with blood naive CD4+ T cells. The larger-cohort validation was restricted to a single TCR beta V-J rearrangement rather than whole repertoires. Tumor memory CD4+ T cell TCR gene usage clustered with blood and lymph node memory CD4+ cells and lymph node naive CD4+ cells.

A note on this clonotype: Its target antigen remains unknown. Base qualities are not at hand, and no much larger clone is one base apart.

Full-length TCR variable regions were amplified by 5' RACE PCR with constant-region reverse primers, followed by semi-nested PCR with Nested Universal Primer A. The ReliaPrep RNA Cell Miniprep System was used to extract total RNA, which was then reverse transcribed into 5'RACE-ready cDNA with the SMARTer RACE 5'/3' Kit. Full-length TCR alpha and beta libraries were barcoded with multiplex adaptors and sequenced on an Illumina MiSeq. The authors' pipeline ran thus. For each of nine subset-tissue groups, sequencing data from the five patients were pooled, and the groups were compared by unsupervised clustering of TCR gene usage. The Morisita-Horn index was used to calculate repertoire similarity, with shared sequences weighted by how much each contributed to each repertoire. Using fastp at Q25 and MiXCR, TCRdb reprocessed the public reads and kept productive beta chains. A single entry per CDR3 protein holds the most common genes and DNA from its merged rows. TCRdb's processing, not the study's, gives the V and J calls here. For this sample the table gives about 46,000 distinct CDR3 sequences, of which 28% were detected only once. In total, the top ten clones hold 2.1% of the sample.

V is trimmed back by 3 bases and J by 5 bases, and the junction contains 7 bases that no gene match accounts for. The CDR3 covers 15 residues, taking in both the cysteine and the phenylalanine. Only the CDR3 DNA stays, 45 bases, in frame from base 1. From a lookup of the germline V gene (reference sequence), CDR1 and CDR2 are DFQATT and SNEGSKA. The Miltenyi Naive CD4+ T Cell Isolation kit was used to purify naive CD4+ T cells, and Tregs were depleted with CD25 microbeads. Tregs, naive and memory CD4+ T cells from tumor, blood and ipsilateral draining lymph nodes of about five breast cancer patients underwent full-length TCR alpha and beta sequencing. Ficoll density gradient centrifugation was used to isolate mononuclear cells from lymph nodes or from 40 to 50 ml of peripheral blood. FACS confirmed that the sorted cell populations were more than 90% pure.

This clonotype was obtained from a female donor with breast cancer. The sequencing input was naive CD4+ T cells sorted from blood. This sample's cell subset or site label indicates: naive CD4+ T cells, CD4+CD45RA+CD25-. This receptor chain uses TRBV20-1 and TRBJ2-3, with 11 bases in between that match TRBD2. CDR3 loop: CSASDSGGAGDTQYF. The DNA sequence follows: TGCAGTGCTAGTGATAGCGGGGGGGCTGGAGATACGCAGTATTTT.